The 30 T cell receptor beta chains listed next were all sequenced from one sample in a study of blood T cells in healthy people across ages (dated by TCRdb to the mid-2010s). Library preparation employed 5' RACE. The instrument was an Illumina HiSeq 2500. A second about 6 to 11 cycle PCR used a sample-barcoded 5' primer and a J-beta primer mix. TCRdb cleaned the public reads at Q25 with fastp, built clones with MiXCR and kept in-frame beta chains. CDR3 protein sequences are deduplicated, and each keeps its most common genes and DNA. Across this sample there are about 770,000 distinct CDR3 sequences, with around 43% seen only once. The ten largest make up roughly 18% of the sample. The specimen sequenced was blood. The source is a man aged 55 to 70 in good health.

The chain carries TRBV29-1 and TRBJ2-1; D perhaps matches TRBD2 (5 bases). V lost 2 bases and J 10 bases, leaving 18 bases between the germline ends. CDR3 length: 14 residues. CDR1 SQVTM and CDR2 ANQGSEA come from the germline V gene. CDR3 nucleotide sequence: TGCAGCGTTGAAACTGCGCGGGCGTCCGGGGAGCAGTTCTTC. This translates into CSVETARASGEQFF.

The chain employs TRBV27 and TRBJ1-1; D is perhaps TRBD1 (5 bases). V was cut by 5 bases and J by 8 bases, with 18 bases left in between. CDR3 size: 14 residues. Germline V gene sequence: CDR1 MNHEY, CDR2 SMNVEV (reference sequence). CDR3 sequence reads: CASSHNWGPGEAFF. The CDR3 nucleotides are TGTGCCAGCAGTCACAACTGGGGACCTGGGGAAGCTTTCTTT.

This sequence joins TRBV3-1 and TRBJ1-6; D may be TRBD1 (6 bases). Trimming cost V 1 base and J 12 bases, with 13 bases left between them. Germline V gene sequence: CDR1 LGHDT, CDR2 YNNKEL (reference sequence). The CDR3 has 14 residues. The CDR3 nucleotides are TGTGCCAGCAGCCAAGCACAGGGTTCCGGACCCCTCCACTTT. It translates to CASSQAQGSGPLHF.

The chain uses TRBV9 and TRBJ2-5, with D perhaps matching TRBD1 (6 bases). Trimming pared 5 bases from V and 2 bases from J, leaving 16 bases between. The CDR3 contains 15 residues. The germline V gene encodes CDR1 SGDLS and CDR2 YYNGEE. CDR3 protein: CASSYRVARQETQYF. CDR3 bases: TGTGCCAGCAGTTACAGGGTAGCAAGACAAGAGACCCAGTACTTC.

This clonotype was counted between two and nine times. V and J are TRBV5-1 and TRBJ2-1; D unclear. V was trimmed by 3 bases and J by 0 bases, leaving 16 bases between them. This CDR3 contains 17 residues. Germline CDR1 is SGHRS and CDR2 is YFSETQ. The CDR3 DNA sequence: TGCGCCAGCAGCTCGCAATATTCGTATAGCTCCTACAATGAGCAGTTCTTC. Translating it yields CASSSQYSYSSYNEQFF.

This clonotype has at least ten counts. The CDR3 region is CASRIDWDTSYEQYF. For the CDR3, the DNA is TGCGCCAGCAGGATAGACTGGGACACCTCCTACGAGCAGTACTTC. The chain is built from TRBV5-1 and TRBJ2-7; a weak D match, TRBD1 (6 bases). Trimming took 5 bases from V and 0 from J, leaving 15 bases between them. CDR3 size: 15 residues. CDR1 is SGHRS and CDR2 is YFSETQ in the germline V gene.

The CDR3 nucleotides read TGTGCCAGCAGTGAGTACAGGGGAGTCAACGTCCTGACTTTC. It translates to CASSEYRGVNVLTF. V is TRBV6-2 or TRBV6-3 and J is TRBJ2-6; 7 bases agree with TRBD1. Germline values: CDR1 MNHEY, CDR2 SVGEGT. The V and J ends lost 5 bases and 9 bases, in that order; junction bases with no gene match: 7. The CDR3 runs 14 residues.

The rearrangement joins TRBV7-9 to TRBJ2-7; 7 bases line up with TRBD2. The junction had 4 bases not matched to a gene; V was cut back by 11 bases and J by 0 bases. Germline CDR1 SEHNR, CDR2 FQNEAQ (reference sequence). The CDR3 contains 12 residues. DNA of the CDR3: TGTGCCGCGGGGAGGGCCTCCTACGAGCAGTACTTC. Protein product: CAAGRASYEQYF.

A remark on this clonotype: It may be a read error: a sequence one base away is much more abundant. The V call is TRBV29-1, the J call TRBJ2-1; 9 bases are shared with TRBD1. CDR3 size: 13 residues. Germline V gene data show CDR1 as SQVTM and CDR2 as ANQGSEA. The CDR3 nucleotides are TGCAGCGTGGAAGGACAGGGGCTTTACGAGCAGTTCTTC. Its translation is CSVEGQGLYEQFF.

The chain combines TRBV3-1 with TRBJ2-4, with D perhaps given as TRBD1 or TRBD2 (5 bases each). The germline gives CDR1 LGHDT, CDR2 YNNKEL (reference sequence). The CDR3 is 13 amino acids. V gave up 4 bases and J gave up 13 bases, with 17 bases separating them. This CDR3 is CASSRAELGEQYF. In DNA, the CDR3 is TGTGCCAGCAGCCGGGCGGAACTAGGGGAGCAGTACTTC.

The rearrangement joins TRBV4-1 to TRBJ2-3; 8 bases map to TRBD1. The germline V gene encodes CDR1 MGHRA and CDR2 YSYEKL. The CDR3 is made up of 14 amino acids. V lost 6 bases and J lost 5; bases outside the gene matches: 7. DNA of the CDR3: TGCGCCAGCAGTCCCTCAGGGGGCGTAGATACGCAGTATTTT. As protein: CASSPSGGVDTQYF.

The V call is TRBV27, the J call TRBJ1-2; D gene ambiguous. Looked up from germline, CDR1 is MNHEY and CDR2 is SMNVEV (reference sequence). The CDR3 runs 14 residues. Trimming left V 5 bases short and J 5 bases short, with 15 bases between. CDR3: CASSPTGPQYGYTF. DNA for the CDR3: TGTGCCAGCAGTCCGACCGGGCCCCAATATGGCTACACCTTC.

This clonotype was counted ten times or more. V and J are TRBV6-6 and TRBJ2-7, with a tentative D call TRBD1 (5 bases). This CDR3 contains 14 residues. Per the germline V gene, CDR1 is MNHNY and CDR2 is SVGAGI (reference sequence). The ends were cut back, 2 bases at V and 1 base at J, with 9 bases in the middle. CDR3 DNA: TGTGCCAGCAGTTACCAGGGCGGTTCCTACGAGCAGTACTTC. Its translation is CASSYQGGSYEQYF.

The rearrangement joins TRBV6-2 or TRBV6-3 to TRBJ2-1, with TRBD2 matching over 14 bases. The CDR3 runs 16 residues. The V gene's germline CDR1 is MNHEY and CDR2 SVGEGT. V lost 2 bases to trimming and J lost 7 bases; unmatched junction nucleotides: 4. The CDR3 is CASSYPTSGGANEQFF. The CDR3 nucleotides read TGTGCCAGCAGTTACCCGACTAGCGGGGGGGCGAATGAGCAGTTCTTC.

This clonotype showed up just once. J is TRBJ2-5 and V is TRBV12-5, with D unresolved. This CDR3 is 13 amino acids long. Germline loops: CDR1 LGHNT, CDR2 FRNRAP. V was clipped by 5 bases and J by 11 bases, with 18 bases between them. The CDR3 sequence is CASGPSGGDEQYF. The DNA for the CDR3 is TGTGCTAGTGGTCCGTCCGGCGGCGATGAGCAGTACTTC.

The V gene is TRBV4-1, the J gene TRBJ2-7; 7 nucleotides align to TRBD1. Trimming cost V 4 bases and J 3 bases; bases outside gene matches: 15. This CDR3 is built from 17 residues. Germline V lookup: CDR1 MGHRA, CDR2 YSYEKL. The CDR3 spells CASSREDRAQRIYEQYF. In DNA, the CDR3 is TGCGCCAGCAGCCGTGAAGACAGGGCCCAAAGGATCTACGAGCAGTACTTC.

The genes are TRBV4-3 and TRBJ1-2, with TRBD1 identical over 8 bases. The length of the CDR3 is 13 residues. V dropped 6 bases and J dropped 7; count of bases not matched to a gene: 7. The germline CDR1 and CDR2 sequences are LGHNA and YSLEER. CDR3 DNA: TGCGCCAGCAGTCCGGACAGGGATGCTGGCTACACCTTC. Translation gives CASSPDRDAGYTF.

In DNA, the CDR3 is TGTGCCAGCAAATACAGGGGGGTAGGCACAGATACGCAGTATTTT. Protein sequence: CASKYRGVGTDTQYF. The chain has TRBV6-5 and TRBJ2-3; 8 positions agree with TRBD1. In germline, CDR1 is MNHEY, CDR2 SVGAGI. The CDR3 spans 15 residues. Trimming at V came to 7 bases and at J to 1 base, leaving 7 bases not matched to a gene.

The CDR3 loop reads CASSLDGYSNQPQHF. In DNA, the CDR3 is TGTGCCAGCAGCTTGGATGGGTATAGCAATCAGCCCCAGCATTTT. This chain joins TRBV5-6 and TRBJ1-5; D call uncertain. Trimming pared 0 bases from V and 0 bases from J, leaving 7 bases between. Per the germline V gene, CDR1 is SGHDT and CDR2 is YYEEEE. The length of the CDR3 is 15 residues.

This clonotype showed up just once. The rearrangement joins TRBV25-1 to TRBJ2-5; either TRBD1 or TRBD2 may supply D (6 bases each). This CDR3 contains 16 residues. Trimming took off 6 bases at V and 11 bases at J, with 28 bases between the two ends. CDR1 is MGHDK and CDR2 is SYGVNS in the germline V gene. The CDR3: CASRPSLGGPAGEQYF. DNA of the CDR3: TGTGCCAGCAGACCTTCGCTTGGGGGGCCAGCTGGTGAGCAGTACTTC.

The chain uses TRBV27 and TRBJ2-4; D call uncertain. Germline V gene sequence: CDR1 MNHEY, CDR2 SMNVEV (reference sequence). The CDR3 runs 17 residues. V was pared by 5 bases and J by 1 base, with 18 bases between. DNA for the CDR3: TGTGCCAGCAGTGAATCACCCCCCTCTAGTGCCAAAAACATTCAGTACTTC. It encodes CASSESPPSSAKNIQYF.

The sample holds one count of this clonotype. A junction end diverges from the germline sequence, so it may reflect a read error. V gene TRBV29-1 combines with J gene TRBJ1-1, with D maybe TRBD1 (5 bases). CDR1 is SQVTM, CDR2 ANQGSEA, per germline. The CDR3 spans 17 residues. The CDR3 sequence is CSMSHRGGRSLNNEAFF. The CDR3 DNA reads TGCAGCATGTCCCATAGGGGCGGACGAAGCCTGAACAATGAAGCTTTCTTT.

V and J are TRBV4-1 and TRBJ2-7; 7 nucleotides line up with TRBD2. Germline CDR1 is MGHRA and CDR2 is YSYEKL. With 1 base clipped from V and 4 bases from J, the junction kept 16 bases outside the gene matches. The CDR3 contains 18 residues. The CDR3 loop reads CASSQAMPGPGGIYEQYF. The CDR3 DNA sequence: TGCGCCAGCAGCCAAGCAATGCCGGGACCCGGGGGGATATACGAGCAGTACTTC.

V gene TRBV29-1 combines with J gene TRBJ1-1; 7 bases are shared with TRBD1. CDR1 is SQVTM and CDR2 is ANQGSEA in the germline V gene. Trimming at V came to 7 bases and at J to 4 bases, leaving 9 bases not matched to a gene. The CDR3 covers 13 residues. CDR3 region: CSARQGSTTEAFF. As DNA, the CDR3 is TGCAGCGCTAGACAGGGCTCGACCACTGAAGCTTTCTTT.

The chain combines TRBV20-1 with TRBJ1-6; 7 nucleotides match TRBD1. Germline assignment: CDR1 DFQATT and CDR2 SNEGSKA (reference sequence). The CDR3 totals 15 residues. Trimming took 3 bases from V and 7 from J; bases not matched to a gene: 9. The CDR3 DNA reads TGCAGTGCTAGTTCCGGGAGACAGGGCAATTCACCCCTCCACTTT. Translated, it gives CSASSGRQGNSPLHF.

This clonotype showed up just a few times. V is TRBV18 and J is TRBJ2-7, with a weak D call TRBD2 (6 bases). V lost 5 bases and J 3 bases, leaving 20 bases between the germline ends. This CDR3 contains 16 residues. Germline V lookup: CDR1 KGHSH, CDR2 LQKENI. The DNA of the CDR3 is TGTGCCAGCTCATTACGTCCGGGAGTAACAGACTACGAGCAGTACTTC. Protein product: CASSLRPGVTDYEQYF.

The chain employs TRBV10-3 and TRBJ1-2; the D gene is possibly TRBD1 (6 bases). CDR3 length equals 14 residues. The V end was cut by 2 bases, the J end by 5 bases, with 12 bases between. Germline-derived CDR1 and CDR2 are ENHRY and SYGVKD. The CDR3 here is CAISERGTLYGYTF. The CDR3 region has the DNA TGTGCCATCAGTGAGCGAGGGACACTATATGGCTACACCTTC.

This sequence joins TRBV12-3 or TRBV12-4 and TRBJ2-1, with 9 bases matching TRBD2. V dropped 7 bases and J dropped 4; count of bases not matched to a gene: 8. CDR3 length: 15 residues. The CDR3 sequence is CASNKRGEGYNEQFF. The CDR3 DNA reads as TGTGCCAGCAACAAGCGGGGGGAAGGATACAATGAGCAGTTCTTC.

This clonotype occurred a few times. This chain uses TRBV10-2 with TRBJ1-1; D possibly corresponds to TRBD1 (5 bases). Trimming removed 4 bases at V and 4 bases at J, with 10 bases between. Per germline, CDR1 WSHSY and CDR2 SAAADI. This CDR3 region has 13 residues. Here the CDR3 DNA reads TGCGCCAGCAGTGCCCAAGGGGTCACTGAAGCTTTCTTT. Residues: CASSAQGVTEAFF.

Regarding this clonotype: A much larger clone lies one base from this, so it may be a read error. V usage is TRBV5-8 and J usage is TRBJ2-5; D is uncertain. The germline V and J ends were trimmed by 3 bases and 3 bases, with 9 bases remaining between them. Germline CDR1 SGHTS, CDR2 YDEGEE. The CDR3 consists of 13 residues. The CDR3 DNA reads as TGTGCCAGCAGCTGGTCCAGAGAAGAGACCCAGTACTTC. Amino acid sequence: CASSWSREETQYF. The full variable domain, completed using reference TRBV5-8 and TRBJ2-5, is EAGVTQSPTHLIKTRGQQATLRCSPISGHTSVYWYQQALGLGLQFLLWYDEGEERNRGNFPPRFSGRQFPNYSSELNVNALELEDSALYLCASSWSREETQYFGPGTRLLVL.